This T cell receptor (beta chain) was documented in a study of T cells in Graves' hyperthyroidism and ophthalmopathy. Study as a whole: Peripheral blood sampling occurred at initial diagnosis, before any treatment.

This clonotype was found many times. The target antigen is unknown. Whole-study results and caveats: The model foresaw ophthalmopathy a median roughly 6.5 months prior to onset.

What was amplified from RNA transcripts were TCR beta CDR3 regions. HTBI primers drove first-round RT-PCR of the TCR CDR3. MiXCR, run by TCRdb on the multiplex PCR reads, gives a single entry per CDR3 protein. The sample holds some 570,000 distinct CDR3 sequences, about 15% seen once. Per germline, CDR1 MNHNY and CDR2 SVGAGI (reference sequence). V was shortened by 2 bases and J by 0 bases, with 8 bases between the two germline ends. This CDR3 has 16 residues. Uncontrolled infection, other autoimmune disease, pregnancy and lactation each barred patients from inclusion. This clonotype was obtained from a woman younger than 30 with Graves' ophthalmopathy. The sample consisted of blood. The chain recombines TRBV6-6 with TRBJ2-6; D gene ambiguous. The CDR3 protein is CASSYEVGSGANVLTF. CDR3 DNA sequence: TGTGCCAGCAGTTACGAGGTCGGCTCTGGGGCCAACGTCCTGACTTTC.